The following is a T cell receptor beta chain sequence with its context. J lost 7 bases, V lost 1 base, and 10 bases had no gene match. The CDR3 consists of 14 residues. CDR1 and CDR2 from the germline V gene are GTSNPN and SVGIG (reference sequence). This record comes from a study of blood T cell repertoires in COVID-19. In the study overall: Some COVID-19 samples were acute and others convalescent; all came from the United States, Italy and Spain. PBMCs, B-cell-depleted T cells, or T cells were the source of the cDNA or gDNA that made up the material.

Recruitment covered over 20 US areas and drew participants whose ages spanned roughly 18 to 100 years. TCRdb keeps only in-frame clones here, not all; method: immunoSEQ multiplex PCR. The sample lists under 300,000 clones, over 85% occurring once. This sequence was found in a woman aged 60-75 years who had recovered from COVID-19. Material for sequencing was PBMCs or T cells enriched from blood (not recorded which). This chain uses TRBV30 with TRBJ2-7; 7 bases align to TRBD1. The CDR3 nucleotides are TGTGCCTGGAGTGCCGGGACAGCCTCTAGGGAGCAGTACTTC. This gives the protein CAWSAGTASREQYF.